This T cell receptor (beta chain) was profiled in a study of prognosis after radiotherapy for stage I lung cancer. General study results and limits: Frequencies of TRBV and TRBJ gene use reportedly varied by whether patients had metastases.

Multiplex PCR in two rounds served to amplify TCR beta CDR3 from genomic DNA. During first-round PCR, primers specific to each TRBV and TRBJ gene were used. TCRdb re-called the multiplex PCR reads with MiXCR, one entry per CDR3 protein. Altogether 59,000 or so distinct CDR3 sequences are present, approximately 25% being singletons, with the ten largest covering around 6.8%. Trimming took 0 bases from V and 4 from J, leaving 10 bases between them. The CDR3 extends over 15 amino acids. Germline loops: CDR1 LNHNV, CDR2 YYDKDF (reference sequence). About this clonotype: Its antigen is unknown. A much larger clone differs by one base, so this may be a read error. This CDR3 is missing its conserved last phenylalanine or tryptophan, likely due to a read error.

This sample comprised PBMCs, obtained before or after stereotactic body radiation therapy (not recorded which). The sequence came from a donor over 45 with non-small cell lung cancer. This chain joins TRBV15 and TRBJ2-1; D not certain. CDR3 region: CATSREAVPYNEQFL. The CDR3 nucleotides are TGTGCCACCAGCAGAGAGGCAGTCCCTTACAATGAGCAGTTCTTG.